Below, one T cell receptor (beta chain) is given with its context. Its specificity is unknown. With 60 Vbeta and 13 Jbeta primers, the PCR was carried out. TCRdb's copy holds only in-frame clones and misses some; the assay was immunoSEQ multiplex PCR. Of about 250,000 clones listed, about 90% are singletons. This record comes from a study of cytomegalovirus exposure and HLA in healthy donors. Turning to the study itself: Findings of an earlier analysis included over 95 million unique TCR beta sequences from some 190 million T cells.

Study results and caveats: CMV antigen specificity was confirmed in vitro for three CMV-associated chains. The authors later found HLA-associated TCR beta chains more clonally expanded than equally common others.

The receptor comes from a girl aged 2-10 years in good health and CMV-seronegative. Sequencing used PBMCs.

The DNA of the CDR3 is TGTGCCACCAGACATGAGACAGGGGGGTTCGGGGGCACCGGGGAGCTGTTTTTT. Protein: CATRHETGGFGGTGELFF. The chain recombines TRBV15 with TRBJ2-2; 9 positions agree with TRBD1. V shed 6 bases and J 4 bases; nucleotides not matched to a gene: 15. Germline lookup yields CDR1 LNHNV and CDR2 YYDKDF (reference sequence). The CDR3 sequence is 18 residues long.